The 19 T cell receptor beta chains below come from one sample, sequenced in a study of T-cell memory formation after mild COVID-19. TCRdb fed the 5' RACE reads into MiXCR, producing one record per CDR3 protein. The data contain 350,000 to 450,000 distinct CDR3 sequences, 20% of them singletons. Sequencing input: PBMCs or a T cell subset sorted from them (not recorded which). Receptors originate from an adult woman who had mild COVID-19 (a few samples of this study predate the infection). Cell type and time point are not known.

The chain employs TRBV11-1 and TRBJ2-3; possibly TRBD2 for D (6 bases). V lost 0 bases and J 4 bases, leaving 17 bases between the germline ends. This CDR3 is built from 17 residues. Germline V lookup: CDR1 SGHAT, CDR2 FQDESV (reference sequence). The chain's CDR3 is CASSLARTIWMADTQYF. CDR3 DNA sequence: TGTGCCAGCAGCTTAGCCCGGACTATTTGGATGGCAGATACGCAGTATTTT.

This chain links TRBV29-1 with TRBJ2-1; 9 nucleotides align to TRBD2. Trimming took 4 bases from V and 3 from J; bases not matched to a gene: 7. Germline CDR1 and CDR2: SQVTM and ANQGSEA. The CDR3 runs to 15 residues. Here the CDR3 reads CSVGNLAGLYNEQFF. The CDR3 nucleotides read TGCAGCGTTGGGAACCTAGCGGGACTCTACAATGAGCAGTTCTTC.

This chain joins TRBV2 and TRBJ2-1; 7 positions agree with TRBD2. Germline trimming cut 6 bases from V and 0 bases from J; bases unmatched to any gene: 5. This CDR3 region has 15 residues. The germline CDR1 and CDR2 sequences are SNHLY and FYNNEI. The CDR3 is CASSPRDYSYNEQFF. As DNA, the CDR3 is TGTGCCAGCAGCCCCCGGGACTACTCCTACAATGAGCAGTTCTTC.

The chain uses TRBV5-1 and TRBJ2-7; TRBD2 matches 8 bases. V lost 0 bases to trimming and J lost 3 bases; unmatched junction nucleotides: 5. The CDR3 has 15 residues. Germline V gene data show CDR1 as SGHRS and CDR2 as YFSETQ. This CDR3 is CASSLDTGGIYEQYF. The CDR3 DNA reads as TGCGCCAGCAGCTTGGATACGGGGGGGATCTACGAGCAGTACTTC. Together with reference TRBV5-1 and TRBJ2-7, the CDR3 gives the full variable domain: KAGVTQTPRYLIKTRGQQVTLSCSPISGHRSVSWYQQTPGQGLQFLFEYFSETQRNKGNFPGRFSGRQFSNSRSEMNVSTLELGDSALYLCASSLDTGGIYEQYFGPGTRLTVT.

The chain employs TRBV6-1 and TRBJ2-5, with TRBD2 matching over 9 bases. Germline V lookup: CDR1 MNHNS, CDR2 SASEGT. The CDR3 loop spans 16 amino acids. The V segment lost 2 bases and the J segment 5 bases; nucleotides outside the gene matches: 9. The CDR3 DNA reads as TGTGCCAGCAGTGAACTGGGGACTAGCATGACCGAGACCCAGTACTTC. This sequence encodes CASSELGTSMTETQYF.

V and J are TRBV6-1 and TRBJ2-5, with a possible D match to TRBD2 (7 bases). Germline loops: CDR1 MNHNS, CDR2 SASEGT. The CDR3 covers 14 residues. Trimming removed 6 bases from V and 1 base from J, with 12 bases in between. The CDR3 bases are TGTGCCAGCAGCGGCGGGGGCCTCCAAGAGACCCAGTACTTC. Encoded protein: CASSGGGLQETQYF.

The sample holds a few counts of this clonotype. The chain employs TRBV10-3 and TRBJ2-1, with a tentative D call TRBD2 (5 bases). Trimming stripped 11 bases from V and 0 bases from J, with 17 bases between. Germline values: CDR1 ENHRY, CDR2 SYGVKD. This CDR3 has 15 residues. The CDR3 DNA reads TGTGCCGCCCAAGAGGATGGGAGCTCCTACAATGAGCAGTTCTTC. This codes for CAAQEDGSSYNEQFF.

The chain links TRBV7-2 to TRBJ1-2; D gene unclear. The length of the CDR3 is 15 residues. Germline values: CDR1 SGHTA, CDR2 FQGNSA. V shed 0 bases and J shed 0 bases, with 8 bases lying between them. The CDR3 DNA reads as TGTGCCAGCAGCTTAGCCATGGTTTCTAACTATGGCTACACCTTC. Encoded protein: CASSLAMVSNYGYTF.

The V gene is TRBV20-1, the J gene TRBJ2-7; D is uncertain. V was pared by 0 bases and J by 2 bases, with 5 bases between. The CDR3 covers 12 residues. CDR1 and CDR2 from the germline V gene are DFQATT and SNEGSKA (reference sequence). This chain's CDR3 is CSAREAAYEQYF. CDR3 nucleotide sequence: TGCAGTGCTAGAGAGGCTGCCTACGAGCAGTACTTC.

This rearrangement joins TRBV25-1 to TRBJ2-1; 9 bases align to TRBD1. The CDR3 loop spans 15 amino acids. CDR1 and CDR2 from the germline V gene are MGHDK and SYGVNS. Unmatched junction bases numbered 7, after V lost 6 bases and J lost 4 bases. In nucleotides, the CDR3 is TGTGCCAGCAGGGGAACCGGGACAGGGTACAATGAGCAGTTCTTC. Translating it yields CASRGTGTGYNEQFF. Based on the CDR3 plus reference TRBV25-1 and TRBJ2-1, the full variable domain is EADIYQTPRYLVIGTGKKITLECSQTMGHDKMYWYQQDPGMELHLIHYSYGVNSTEKGDLSSESTVSRIRTEHFPLTLESARPSHTSQYLCASRGTGTGYNEQFFGPGTRLTVL.

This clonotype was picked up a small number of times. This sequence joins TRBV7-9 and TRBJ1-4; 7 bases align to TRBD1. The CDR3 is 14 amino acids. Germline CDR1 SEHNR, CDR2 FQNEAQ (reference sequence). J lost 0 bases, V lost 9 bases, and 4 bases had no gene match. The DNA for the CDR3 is TGTGCCAGTGGACAGGTTGCAACTAATGAAAAACTGTTTTTT. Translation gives CASGQVATNEKLFF.

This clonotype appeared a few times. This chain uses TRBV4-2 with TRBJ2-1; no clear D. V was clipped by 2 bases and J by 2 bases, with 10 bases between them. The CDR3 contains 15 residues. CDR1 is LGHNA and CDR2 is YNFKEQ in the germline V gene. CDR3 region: CASSQIQDPYNEQFF. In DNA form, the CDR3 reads TGTGCCAGCAGCCAAATCCAGGACCCCTACAATGAGCAGTTCTTC.

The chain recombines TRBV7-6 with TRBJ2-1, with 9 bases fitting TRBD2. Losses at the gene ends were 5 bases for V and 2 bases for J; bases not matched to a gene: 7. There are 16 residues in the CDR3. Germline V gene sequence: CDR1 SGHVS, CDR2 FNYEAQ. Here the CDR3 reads CASSIIAGETYNEQFF. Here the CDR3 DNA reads TGTGCCAGCAGCATAATAGCGGGAGAAACCTACAATGAGCAGTTCTTC.

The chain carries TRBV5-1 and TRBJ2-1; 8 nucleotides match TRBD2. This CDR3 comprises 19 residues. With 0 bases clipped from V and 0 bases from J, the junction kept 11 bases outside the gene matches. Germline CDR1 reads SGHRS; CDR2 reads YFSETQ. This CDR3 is CASSLGYAGGPSSYNEQFF. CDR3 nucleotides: TGCGCCAGCAGCTTGGGTTACGCGGGGGGACCGAGCTCCTACAATGAGCAGTTCTTC.

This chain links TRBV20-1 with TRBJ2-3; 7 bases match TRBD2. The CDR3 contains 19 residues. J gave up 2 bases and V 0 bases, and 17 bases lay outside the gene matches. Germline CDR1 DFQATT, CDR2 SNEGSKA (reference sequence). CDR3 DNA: TGCAGTGCTAGAGATCAATGGGGGGAGGGCCTAGAAACCACAGATACGCAGTATTTT. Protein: CSARDQWGEGLETTDTQYF.

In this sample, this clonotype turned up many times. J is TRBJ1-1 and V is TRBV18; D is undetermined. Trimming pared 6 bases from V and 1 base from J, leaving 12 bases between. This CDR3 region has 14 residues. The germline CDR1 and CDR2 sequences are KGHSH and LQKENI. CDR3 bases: TGTGCCAGCTCCCCCGTGCCCGCGAACACTGAAGCTTTCTTT. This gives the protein CASSPVPANTEAFF.

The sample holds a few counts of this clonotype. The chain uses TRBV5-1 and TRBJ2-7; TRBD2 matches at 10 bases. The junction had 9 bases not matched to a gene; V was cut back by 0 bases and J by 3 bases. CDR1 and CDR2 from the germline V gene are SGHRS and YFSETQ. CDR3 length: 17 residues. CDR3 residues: CASSLAASGREDYEQYF. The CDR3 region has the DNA TGCGCCAGCAGCTTGGCGGCTAGCGGGAGAGAAGACTACGAGCAGTACTTC.

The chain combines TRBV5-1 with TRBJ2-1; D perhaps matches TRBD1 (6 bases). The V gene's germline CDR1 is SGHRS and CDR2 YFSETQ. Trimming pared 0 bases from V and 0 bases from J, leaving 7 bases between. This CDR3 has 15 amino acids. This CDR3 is CASSLEGDSYNEQFF. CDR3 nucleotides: TGCGCCAGCAGCTTGGAGGGGGACTCCTACAATGAGCAGTTCTTC.

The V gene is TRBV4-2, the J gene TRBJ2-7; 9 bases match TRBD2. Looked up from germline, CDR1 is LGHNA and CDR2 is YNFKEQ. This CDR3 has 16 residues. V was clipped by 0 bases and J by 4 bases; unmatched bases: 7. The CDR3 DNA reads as TGTGCCAGCAGCCAAGATTGGGCGGGGGGGCGATACGAGCAGTACTTC. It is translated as CASSQDWAGGRYEQYF.